Each of the 27 T cell receptor beta chains below was sequenced from the same sample in a study of OX40 agonist ivuxolimab in advanced cancers. Profiling relied on immunoSEQ multiplex PCR, and the TCRdb table lists in-frame clones only, not all of them. The table lists 80,000 or so clones, about 86% of them singletons. The specimen was CD4+ or CD8+ T cells sorted from blood, collected in a trial of the OX40 agonist ivuxolimab. The receptors derive from an adult with an advanced solid tumor such as melanoma, head and neck, liver or kidney cancer.

The chain links TRBV2 to TRBJ1-5, with D possibly TRBD1 on 5 matching bases. Germline loops: CDR1 SNHLY, CDR2 FYNNEI. The CDR3 runs to 16 residues. Trimming pared 6 bases from V and 6 bases from J, leaving 21 bases between. The CDR3 sequence: CASRKFRGQSSQPQHF. The DNA for the CDR3 is TGTGCCAGCAGGAAGTTTAGGGGCCAGTCAAGTCAGCCCCAGCATTTT.

The gene calls are TRBV15 and TRBJ1-1; D unclear. The germline gives CDR1 LNHNV, CDR2 YYDKDF (reference sequence). Trimming removed 0 bases at V and 3 bases at J, with 11 bases between. CDR3 length equals 15 residues. The CDR3 DNA reads as TGTGCCACCAGCAGAGAGGACCTCCTGGACACTGAAGCTTTCTTT. Its translation is CATSREDLLDTEAFF.

J is TRBJ1-4 and V is TRBV5-4; 8 positions agree with TRBD1. V trimming: 4 bases; J trimming: 3 bases; junction bases outside the gene matches: 2. Germline CDR1 reads SGHNT; CDR2 reads YYREEE (reference sequence). This CDR3 is 14 amino acids long. The CDR3, as DNA: TGTGCCAGCAGCCCGGACAGGGCTAATGAAAAACTGTTTTTT. Amino acids: CASSPDRANEKLFF.

V usage is TRBV18 and J usage is TRBJ1-2; D not resolved. Trimming left V 5 bases short and J 2 bases short, with 9 bases between. CDR1 is KGHSH, CDR2 LQKENI, per germline. This CDR3 region has 13 residues. The CDR3 protein is CASSGSPNYGYTF. DNA of the CDR3: TGTGCCAGCTCAGGGAGTCCCAACTATGGCTACACCTTC.

This chain uses TRBV6-1 with TRBJ1-1; D remains ambiguous. The CDR3 consists of 15 residues. CDR1 and CDR2 from the germline V gene are MNHNS and SASEGT. The V and J ends lost 8 bases and 1 base respectively, with 17 bases between them. CDR3 bases: TGTGCCAGCCCTAGCCCCGAGACGGCGAACACTGAAGCTTTCTTT. It is translated as CASPSPETANTEAFF.

As DNA, the CDR3 is TGTGCCAGCAGCTTGACAGGGGACAAAAACATTCAGTACTTC. Its protein is CASSLTGDKNIQYF. The J gene is TRBJ2-4, the V gene TRBV5-6; TRBD1 matches 7 bases. V lost 1 base and J lost 3; bases outside the gene matches: 1. The CDR3 totals 14 residues. Germline V gene lookup returns CDR1 SGHDT and CDR2 YYEEEE.

The rearrangement links TRBV27 to TRBJ2-7; TRBD2 aligns across 12 bases. The ends lost 5 bases at V and 1 base at J; junction bases unmatched: 15. Germline loops: CDR1 MNHEY, CDR2 SMNVEV (reference sequence). There are 19 residues in the CDR3. In nucleotides, the CDR3 is TGTGCCAGCAGTCTCGGGACTAGCGGGCTTTCCTATGGGTCCTACGAGCAGTACTTC. The encoded protein is CASSLGTSGLSYGSYEQYF.

The rearrangement uses TRBV2 and TRBJ2-3, with D hard to call. There are 12 residues in the CDR3. CDR1 is SNHLY and CDR2 is FYNNEI in the germline V gene. The chain's CDR3 is CAVRQGTDTQYF. The CDR3 DNA reads TGTGCTGTCAGGCAGGGCACAGATACGCAGTATTTT.

The table lists this clone with a few counts. The chain is built from TRBV4-1 and TRBJ1-1; weak D call: TRBD1 (5 bases). In germline, CDR1 is MGHRA, CDR2 YSYEKL. This CDR3 contains 20 residues. Trimming removed 2 bases at V and 1 base at J, with 26 bases between. This CDR3 reads CASSQPRSQGATVRNTEAFF. Written as DNA, the CDR3 is TGCGCCAGCAGCCAACCTAGATCACAAGGGGCAACTGTTCGGAACACTGAAGCTTTCTTT.

The rearrangement links TRBV7-3 to TRBJ2-2, with 10 positions matching TRBD1. This CDR3 has 15 amino acids. Trimming removed 3 bases from V and 8 bases from J; junction bases left unmatched: 6. The germline gives CDR1 SGHTA, CDR2 FQGTGA. CDR3 residues: CASSLGTGAEGELFF. For the CDR3, the DNA is TGTGCCAGCAGCTTGGGGACAGGGGCGGAAGGGGAGCTGTTTTTT.

J is TRBJ1-2 and V is TRBV7-2; TRBD1 is a possible D gene (5 bases). The V gene's germline CDR1 is SGHTA and CDR2 FQGNSA. V shed 5 bases and J shed 6 bases, with 19 bases lying between them. The CDR3 sequence is 15 residues long. CDR3 region: CASSRGRSGNNGYTF. CDR3 DNA: TGTGCCAGCAGCAGGGGACGATCGGGAAACAATGGCTACACCTTC.

The chain has TRBV28 and TRBJ2-7; tentative D call: TRBD2 (5 bases). Germline V gene lookup returns CDR1 MDHEN and CDR2 SYDVKM. V dropped 4 bases and J dropped 3 bases, with 13 bases sitting between them. This CDR3 has 14 residues. The CDR3 loop is CASSSRRTLYEQYF. The CDR3 nucleotides read TGTGCCAGCAGTTCCCGGAGGACGCTCTACGAGCAGTACTTC.

The V and J genes are TRBV30 and TRBJ1-1; the D is unclear. Per the germline V gene, CDR1 is GTSNPN and CDR2 is SVGIG (reference sequence). The V end was cut by 0 bases, the J end by 0 bases, with 5 bases between. This CDR3 spans 13 amino acids. The CDR3: CAWSVGLNTEAFF. The CDR3 DNA sequence: TGTGCCTGGAGTGTAGGGTTGAACACTGAAGCTTTCTTT.

Points on this clone: Its ends do not fully match the called genes, so a read error is possible. The chain couples TRBV6-4 to TRBJ2-2; D may match TRBD1 or TRBD2 (5 bases each). This CDR3 has 15 residues. The germline V gene encodes CDR1 MRHNA and CDR2 SNTAGT. CDR3 nucleotides: TGTGCCAGCAGTGAATGGGGACCCGGCCCCGGTGAGCTGTTTTTT. This translates into CASSEWGPGPGELFF.

In the case of this clone: Distinct nucleotide sequences in the sample also encode this CDR3. The genes are TRBV7-2 and TRBJ2-1; 8 nucleotides agree with TRBD2. CDR3 length: 11 amino acids. V was pared by 2 bases and J by 15 bases, with 3 bases of the junction left unmatched. From germline, CDR1 is SGHTA and CDR2 FQGNSA. DNA of the CDR3: TGTGCCAGCAGCTTAAGAGCGGGAGCGTTCTTC. Translating it yields CASSLRAGAFF.

This clone was picked up a small number of times. J is TRBJ2-1 and V is TRBV11-2; D is possibly TRBD2 (7 bases). The CDR3 is made up of 15 amino acids. Germline V CDR1 and CDR2: SGHAT, FQNNGV. V gave up 5 bases and J gave up 3 bases, with 14 bases separating them. The CDR3 region has the DNA TGTGCCAGCAGCCCCGGACTAGGGGGCTACAATGAGCAGTTCTTC. As protein: CASSPGLGGYNEQFF.

This chain uses TRBV2 with TRBJ2-2; D perhaps matches TRBD1 (5 bases). Between the trimmed V and J ends, which lost 7 bases and 1 base, there was a span of 10 bases. The CDR3 consists of 14 residues. Germline CDR1 reads SNHLY; CDR2 reads FYNNEI. The CDR3 bases are TGTGCCAGCATTCGACAGCGGAACACCGGGGAGCTGTTTTTT. It codes for CASIRQRNTGELFF. The full variable domain, in which reference TRBV2 and TRBJ2-2 provide the parts outside the CDR3, is EPEVTQTPSHQVTQMGQEVILRCVPISNHLYFYWYRQILGQKVEFLVSFYNNEISEKSEIFDDQFSVERPDGSNFTLKIRSTKLEDSAMYFCASIRQRNTGELFFGEGSRLTVL.

The V call is TRBV27, the J call TRBJ2-3, with 7 bases matching TRBD1. The germline V gene has CDR1 MNHEY and CDR2 SMNVEV (reference sequence). The CDR3 has 16 residues. V shed 2 bases, J shed 5 bases, and the junction held 10 bases outside the gene matches. CDR3 bases: TGTGCCAGCAGTTTAAGTCGGATACAGGGGAAAGATACGCAGTATTTT. Its translation is CASSLSRIQGKDTQYF.

The chain combines TRBV30 with TRBJ2-2, with D perhaps matching TRBD2 (7 bases). Trimming pared 8 bases from V and 6 bases from J, leaving 13 bases between. CDR3 length: 12 residues. Per the germline V gene, CDR1 is GTSNPN and CDR2 is SVGIG (reference sequence). In DNA form, the CDR3 reads TGTGCCCAAGGGGGGGGCGCCGGGGAGCTGTTTTTT. Its translation is CAQGGGAGELFF.

The J gene is TRBJ2-7, the V gene TRBV18, with 8 positions matching TRBD1. Per the germline V gene, CDR1 is KGHSH and CDR2 is LQKENI. J gave up 0 bases and V 3 bases, and 7 bases lay outside the gene matches. CDR3 length equals 16 residues. The chain's CDR3 is CASSPLPTGASYEQYF. CDR3 DNA sequence: TGTGCCAGCTCACCCCTTCCGACAGGGGCCTCCTACGAGCAGTACTTC.

The chain carries TRBV28 and TRBJ1-1; D not resolved. The CDR3 length is 12 residues. Looked up from germline, CDR1 is MDHEN and CDR2 is SYDVKM. Between the trimmed V and J ends, which lost 3 bases and 4 bases, there was a span of 6 bases. The CDR3 sequence is CASSFGVTEAFF. The CDR3 DNA reads as TGTGCCAGCAGTTTCGGGGTCACTGAAGCTTTCTTT.

This chain joins TRBV5-1 and TRBJ1-5; 11 nucleotides match TRBD1. V lost 4 bases and J lost 1; bases outside the gene matches: 7. The CDR3 is 17 amino acids. The germline CDR1 and CDR2 sequences are SGHRS and YFSETQ. The CDR3 sequence is CASSPGQGAGSNQPQHF. The CDR3 DNA reads as TGCGCCAGCAGCCCCGGACAGGGGGCCGGGAGCAATCAGCCCCAGCATTTT.

The chain joins TRBV18 to TRBJ1-2; no firm D call. Germline V gene data show CDR1 as KGHSH and CDR2 as LQKENI. The CDR3 loop spans 15 amino acids. Trimming pared 2 bases from V and 8 bases from J, leaving 18 bases between. DNA of the CDR3: TGTGCCAGCTCACCAGCCCCTTTGGAGGCGAGGGGCTACACCTTC. As protein: CASSPAPLEARGYTF.

The chain joins TRBV27 to TRBJ2-7; 9 bases are a match to TRBD1. J gave up 5 bases and V 6 bases, and 11 bases lay outside the gene matches. The CDR3 is made up of 15 amino acids. CDR1 is MNHEY and CDR2 is SMNVEV in the germline V gene (reference sequence). CDR3 amino acids: CASRNPGQGKDEQYF. The CDR3 DNA reads as TGTGCCAGCAGGAATCCGGGACAGGGTAAGGACGAGCAGTACTTC.

The chain recombines TRBV7-2 with TRBJ1-2; weak D call: TRBD1 (6 bases). V gave up 0 bases and J gave up 0 bases, with 14 bases separating them. The CDR3 is made up of 17 amino acids. CDR1 is SGHTA and CDR2 is FQGNSA in the germline V gene. CDR3 sequence (DNA): TGTGCCAGCAGCTTAGCCCAACCGAGGGGGGCTAACTATGGCTACACCTTC. It translates to CASSLAQPRGANYGYTF.

The rearrangement links TRBV27 to TRBJ2-2; 11 positions agree with TRBD2. Germline values: CDR1 MNHEY, CDR2 SMNVEV (reference sequence). This CDR3 is built from 15 residues. V was pared by 2 bases and J by 4 bases, with 0 bases of the junction left unmatched. The DNA of the CDR3 is TGTGCCAGCAGTTTACTAGCGGGGGGCACCGGGGAGCTGTTTTTT. It codes for CASSLLAGGTGELFF.

This chain connects TRBV29-1 to TRBJ2-7; either TRBD1 or TRBD2 may supply D (5 bases each). The CDR3 runs 13 residues. The germline V and J ends were trimmed by 1 base and 2 bases, with 9 bases remaining between them. CDR1 and CDR2 (germline): SQVTM, ANQGSEA. Written as DNA, the CDR3 is TGCAGCGTTGAAGGGGGGTTACCCTACGAGCAGTACTTC. Translation gives CSVEGGLPYEQYF.